This T cell receptor (beta chain) derives from a study of T cells in Graves' hyperthyroidism and ophthalmopathy. Study background: Peripheral blood samples were taken at initial diagnosis, prior to any treatment. Broader study findings: Most clonotypes that expanded in the thyroid above 0.001 also showed up in blood. Before onset, by a median of about seven months, the model predicted ophthalmopathy.

In this sample, this clonotype turned up many times. Antigen specificity is unknown. Between the trimmed V and J ends, which lost 4 bases and 1 base, there was a span of 15 bases. The CDR3 consists of 16 residues. The germline CDR1 and CDR2 sequences are SGHTA and FQGNSA. Active moderate-to-severe ophthalmopathy, Clinical Activity Score at least 3, NOSPECS at least 4, under 3 months' duration. RNA transcripts yielded amplified TCR beta CDR3 regions. HTBI primers drove first-round RT-PCR of the TCR CDR3. MiXCR was run by TCRdb on the multiplex PCR reads, yielding one entry per CDR3 protein. In the table there are roughly 500,000 distinct CDR3 sequences, around 22% of which are singletons.

This clonotype was obtained from a young woman with Graves' ophthalmopathy. Sequencing used blood. The V gene is TRBV7-2, the J gene TRBJ2-3; D unresolved. This CDR3 reads CASSSGFGPGTDTQYF. CDR3 sequence (DNA): TGTGCCAGCAGCTCCGGCTTTGGGCCCGGCACAGATACGCAGTATTTT.